Listed below are T cell receptor beta chains from one sample, sequenced in a study of cytomegalovirus exposure and HLA in healthy donors. Libraries were prepared by immunoSEQ multiplex PCR; TCRdb keeps only in-frame clonotypes and omits some of them. The listing contains 25,000 to 35,000 clones. Sequencing input: PBMCs. The receptor source for this set is a middle-aged woman in good health and CMV-seropositive. The CDR3 runs from the conserved cysteine through the conserved F or W. The D gene is left open where the match is weak.

V	D	J	DNA	CDR3
TRBV29-1	.	TRBJ2-5	TGCAGCGTCCAGGGGCCCTTGTACCAAGAGACCCAGTACTTC	CSVQGPLYQETQYF
TRBV5-1	TRBD1	TRBJ2-3	TGCGCCAGCAGCTTGGACAGGGGGCAAGATACGCAGTATTTT	CASSLDRGQDTQYF
TRBV27	TRBD2	TRBJ2-3	TGTGCCAGCAGTCCCCTGCGGGAGGGGTCAGATACGCAGTATTTT	CASSPLREGSDTQYF
TRBV19	TRBD1	TRBJ1-2	TGTGCCAGTAGTATAGCCGGGACAGATTATAACTATGGCTACACCTTC	CASSIAGTDYNYGYTF
TRBV6-5	TRBD2	TRBJ2-1	TGTGCCAGCAGTCGCGGGAGGGCCCGGAATGAGCAGTTCTTC	CASSRGRARNEQFF
TRBV4-2	.	TRBJ1-1	TGTGCCAGCAGCCCGGGGGAGGGAGGGCCTGAAGCTTTCTTT	CASSPGEGGPEAFF
TRBV6-5	.	TRBJ2-3	TGTGCCAGCAGGGGGGGTCGTCCCCAAGATACGCAGTATTTT	CASRGGRPQDTQYF
TRBV2	TRBD2	TRBJ2-3	TGTGCCAGCGGAAGACTAGCGGGAGAGATAGATACGCAGTATTTT	CASGRLAGEIDTQYF
TRBV19	.	TRBJ2-7	TGTGCCAGTAGTCCCGGCCTATCGGGTTACGAGCAGTACTTC	CASSPGLSGYEQYF
TRBV6-1	.	TRBJ1-2	TGTGCCAGCGGTGCAGGGGACGAGGACTATGGCTACACCTTC	CASGAGDEDYGYTF
TRBV7-9	TRBD1	TRBJ1-2	TGTGCCAGCAGCTTAGCGGGGGACAGGGGGCGAGGCTACACCTTC	CASSLAGDRGRGYTF
TRBV4-1	TRBD2	TRBJ2-1	TGCGCCAGCAGCCAAGGTTTGGCTAGCGGGAGCCGTGAGCAGTTCTTC	CASSQGLASGSREQFF
TRBV19	TRBD1	TRBJ1-1	TGTGCCAGTAGACGGCGAGGACAGGGGGACACTGAAGCTTTCTTT	CASRRRGQGDTEAFF
TRBV6-1	TRBD2	TRBJ2-7	TGTGCCAGCAGGGAACTAGCGGATCCCTACGAGCAGTACTTC	CASRELADPYEQYF
TRBV5-4	TRBD2	TRBJ2-1	TGTGCCAGCAGCATCGGGACTAGCGGGAACTACAATGAGCAGTTCTTC	CASSIGTSGNYNEQFF
TRBV20-1	.	TRBJ2-7	TGCAGTGCTGAGCGAACCTACGAGCAGTACTTC	CSAERTYEQYF
TRBV11-3	TRBD1	TRBJ1-5	TGTGCCAGCAGCCGTACAGGGACAGGGCAGCCCCAGCATTTT	CASSRTGTGQPQHF
TRBV28	.	TRBJ2-2	TGTGCCAGCACCCAGGCGGCGGGTGGCACCGGGGAGCTGTTTTTT	CASTQAAGGTGELFF
TRBV10-3	.	TRBJ2-3	TGTGCCACCCGAGAGGGCCTTAGCACAGATACGCAGTATTTT	CATREGLSTDTQYF
TRBV19	TRBD1	TRBJ2-1	TGTGCCAGTAGTATATCTCCAGGGGGCGGATCCTACAATGAGCAGTTCTTC	CASSISPGGGSYNEQFF
TRBV7-9	.	TRBJ2-1	TGTGCCAGCAGCTTAGTCCGGACAGTCTACAATGAGCAGTTCTTC	CASSLVRTVYNEQFF
TRBV2	.	TRBJ1-1	TGTGCCAGCAGGGAGGGCTGGGGTAGCACTGAAGCTTTCTTT	CASREGWGSTEAFF